A selection of T cell receptor beta chains follows, all from one sample in a study of identical twins. TCRdb recomputed calls from the 5' RACE reads with MiXCR, one row per CDR3 protein. This sample carries some 690,000 distinct CDR3 sequences, 21% of them seen once, and the ten largest clones take roughly 4.3%. This same sample was also part of a study on T cells expressing NK-cell markers.

Material: PBMCs. The receptors come from a woman younger than 35 in good health. Each CDR3 is given with its conserved first and last residue. Each record gives: CDR3 DNA, CDR3 protein, V gene, J gene, clone size, D gene. A D gene is named only where the DNA matches it firmly. Some rows have no size entry. The others give once, few or many, or a class for an expanded clone.

CDR3nt: TGTGCCAGCAGATCCAGGGGGGGGGCAACAGATACGCAGTATTTT; CDR3aa: CASRSRGGATDTQYF; v_gene: TRBV12-3/TRBV12-4; j_gene: TRBJ2-3; abundance: once; d_gene: -
CDR3nt: TGCAGTGCTAGGGGGAAAGACAGGATCTACGAGCAGTACTTC; CDR3aa: CSARGKDRIYEQYF; v_gene: TRBV20-1; j_gene: TRBJ2-7; abundance: few; d_gene: -
CDR3nt: TGCAGCGCCCCTGGCTATTTCGGGGAGCTGTTTTTT; CDR3aa: CSAPGYFGELFF; v_gene: TRBV29-1; j_gene: TRBJ2-2; abundance: -; d_gene: -
CDR3nt: TGTGCCAGCAGGGAACAGTGGGAGTCTGACGAGCAGTACTTC; CDR3aa: CASREQWESDEQYF; v_gene: TRBV12-3/TRBV12-4; j_gene: TRBJ2-7; abundance: -; d_gene: -
CDR3nt: TGCAGCCACGGGTTTGGAGATACGCAGTATTTT; CDR3aa: CSHGFGDTQYF; v_gene: TRBV29-1; j_gene: TRBJ2-3; abundance: few; d_gene: -
CDR3nt: TGTGCCACCAGCAGTGGCAAGTACAATGAGCAGTTCTTC; CDR3aa: CATSSGKYNEQFF; v_gene: TRBV15; j_gene: TRBJ2-1; abundance: many; d_gene: -
CDR3nt: TGCAGTGCTAGCCGCGGACACCGACTCTCTGGAAACACCATATATTTT; CDR3aa: CSASRGHRLSGNTIYF; v_gene: TRBV20-1; j_gene: TRBJ1-3; abundance: once; d_gene: -
CDR3nt: TGTGCCAGCAGTTTCGTTATCGGGGAGCTGTTTTTT; CDR3aa: CASSFVIGELFF; v_gene: TRBV12-3/TRBV12-4; j_gene: TRBJ2-2; abundance: -; d_gene: -
CDR3nt: TGTGCCAGCAGCGTGACAGGGGACAATCAGCCCCAGCATTTT; CDR3aa: CASSVTGDNQPQHF; v_gene: TRBV12-3/TRBV12-4; j_gene: TRBJ1-5; abundance: -; d_gene: TRBD1
CDR3nt: TGCAGTGCTAGAACCGGGACAGGGAAGTCAGAGCCCCAGCATTTT; CDR3aa: CSARTGTGKSEPQHF; v_gene: TRBV20-1; j_gene: TRBJ1-5; abundance: -; d_gene: TRBD1
CDR3nt: TGTGCCAGCAGTTACATCCAGGGCGCAGACGAGCAGTACTTC; CDR3aa: CASSYIQGADEQYF; v_gene: TRBV6-2/TRBV6-3; j_gene: TRBJ2-7; abundance: -; d_gene: -
CDR3nt: TGTGCCAGCAGCTTGGCGGGGACCCCAGGGTCTCGGGAAAAACTGTTTTTT; CDR3aa: CASSLAGTPGSREKLFF; v_gene: TRBV5-6; j_gene: TRBJ1-4; abundance: -; d_gene: -
CDR3nt: TGTGCCAGCAGCCAAGGAGCGGGGGGGTCTGAGACCCAGTACTTC; CDR3aa: CASSQGAGGSETQYF; v_gene: TRBV4-2; j_gene: TRBJ2-5; abundance: few; d_gene: TRBD2
CDR3nt: TGCAGTGCTAGGTTAGCGTGGACCGAGCAGTACTTC; CDR3aa: CSARLAWTEQYF; v_gene: TRBV20-1; j_gene: TRBJ2-7; abundance: -; d_gene: -
CDR3nt: TGTGCCAGCAGCATTATAGCGGGGGGCCCTACCGAGACCCAGTACTTC; CDR3aa: CASSIIAGGPTETQYF; v_gene: TRBV6-1; j_gene: TRBJ2-5; abundance: few; d_gene: TRBD2
CDR3nt: TGTGCCAGCACTAGGGCAGCTAACTATGGCTACACCTTC; CDR3aa: CASTRAANYGYTF; v_gene: TRBV6-1; j_gene: TRBJ1-2; abundance: few; d_gene: -
CDR3nt: TGTGCCAGCAGTTTTGACCTAGTCCGAGAGACCCAGTACTTC; CDR3aa: CASSFDLVRETQYF; v_gene: TRBV12-3/TRBV12-4; j_gene: TRBJ2-5; abundance: -; d_gene: -
CDR3nt: TGTGCCAGCAGCTTAGTCAGTGGACTAGTGTACAATGAGCAGTTCTTC; CDR3aa: CASSLVSGLVYNEQFF; v_gene: TRBV7-2; j_gene: TRBJ2-1; abundance: -; d_gene: TRBD2
CDR3nt: TGTGCCAGCAGCTTCCGGGCCTATAACACTGAAGCTTTCTTT; CDR3aa: CASSFRAYNTEAFF; v_gene: TRBV7-9; j_gene: TRBJ1-1; abundance: many; d_gene: -
CDR3nt: TGTGCCAGCAGCCAAGAAGGCGGGACGAACACCGGGGAGCTGTTTTTT; CDR3aa: CASSQEGGTNTGELFF; v_gene: TRBV4-2; j_gene: TRBJ2-2; abundance: -; d_gene: -
CDR3nt: TGTGCCAGCAGCTTAGGACGGGGAATAGACTATGGCTACACCTTC; CDR3aa: CASSLGRGIDYGYTF; v_gene: TRBV6-5; j_gene: TRBJ1-2; abundance: -; d_gene: -
CDR3nt: TGCAGTGCTAGACAGGGGGGTTCACCCCTCCACTTT; CDR3aa: CSARQGGSPLHF; v_gene: TRBV20-1; j_gene: TRBJ1-6; abundance: few; d_gene: TRBD1
CDR3nt: TGTGCCAGCAGCGCACAGGGCTCCAGGGCTTTTAGGGATGGCTACACCTTC; CDR3aa: CASSAQGSRAFRDGYTF; v_gene: TRBV5-6; j_gene: TRBJ1-2; abundance: few; d_gene: -
CDR3nt: TGCGCCAGCAGCTTTCGGTTATCGGATACCTACGAGCAGTACTTC; CDR3aa: CASSFRLSDTYEQYF; v_gene: TRBV5-1; j_gene: TRBJ2-7; abundance: many; d_gene: -
CDR3nt: TGCGCCAGCAGCCGCGAGTATGAGCAGTTCTTC; CDR3aa: CASSREYEQFF; v_gene: TRBV4-1; j_gene: TRBJ2-1; abundance: many; d_gene: -
CDR3nt: TGCAGTGCTAGACTAACTAGCGGACCCTCCTACAATGAGCAGTTCTTC; CDR3aa: CSARLTSGPSYNEQFF; v_gene: TRBV20-1; j_gene: TRBJ2-1; abundance: few; d_gene: TRBD2